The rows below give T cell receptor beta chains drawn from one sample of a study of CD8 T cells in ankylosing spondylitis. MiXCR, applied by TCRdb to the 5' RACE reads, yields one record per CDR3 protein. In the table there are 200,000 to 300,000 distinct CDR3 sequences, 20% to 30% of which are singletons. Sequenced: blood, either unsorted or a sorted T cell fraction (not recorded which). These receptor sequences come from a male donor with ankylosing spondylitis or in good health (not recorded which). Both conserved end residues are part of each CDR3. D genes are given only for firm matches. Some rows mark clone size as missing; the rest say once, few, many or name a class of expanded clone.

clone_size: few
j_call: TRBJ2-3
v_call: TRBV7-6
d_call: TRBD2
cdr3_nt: TGTGCCAGCAGCACCCGACTAGCGGGGGGCACAGATACGCAGTATTTT
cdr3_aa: CASSTRLAGGTDTQYF

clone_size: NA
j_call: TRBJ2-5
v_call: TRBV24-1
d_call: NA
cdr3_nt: TGTGCCACCAGTGATTTGGCGGGGTTCCGTCAAGAGACCCAGTACTTC
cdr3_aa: CATSDLAGFRQETQYF

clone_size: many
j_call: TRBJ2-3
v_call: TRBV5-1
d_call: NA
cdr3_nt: TGCGCCAGCAGCTTGGAGCAGGACAGAGGTGATACGCAGTATTTT
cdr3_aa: CASSLEQDRGDTQYF

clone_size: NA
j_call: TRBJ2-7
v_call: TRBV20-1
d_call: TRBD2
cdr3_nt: TGCAGTGGCGCAACTAGCGGGGGAGATTACGAGCAGTACTTC
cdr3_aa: CSGATSGGDYEQYF

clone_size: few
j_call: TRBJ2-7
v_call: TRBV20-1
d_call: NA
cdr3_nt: TGCAGTGCTAGTAGTCAGGTTACTGACGAGCAGTACTTC
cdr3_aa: CSASSQVTDEQYF

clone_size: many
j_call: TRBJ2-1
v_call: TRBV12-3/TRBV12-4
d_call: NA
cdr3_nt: TGTGCCAGCAGTTTATTATCGTTGGCAGACTCCTACAATGAGCAGTTCTTC
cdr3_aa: CASSLLSLADSYNEQFF

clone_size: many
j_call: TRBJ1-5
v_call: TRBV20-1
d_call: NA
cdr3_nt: TGCAGTGCTAGTTTGGGATTGGGGCAGGGGTCCAATCAGCCCCAGCATTTT
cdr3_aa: CSASLGLGQGSNQPQHF

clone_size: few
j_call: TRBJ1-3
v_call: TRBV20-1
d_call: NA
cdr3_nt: TGCAGTGCACAACCCGCGGGGAACACCATATATTTT
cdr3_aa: CSAQPAGNTIYF

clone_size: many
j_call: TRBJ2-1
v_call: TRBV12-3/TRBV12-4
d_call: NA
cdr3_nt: TGTGCCAGCAGTCTGAGGGCTTGGGTCAATGAGCAGTTCTTC
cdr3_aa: CASSLRAWVNEQFF

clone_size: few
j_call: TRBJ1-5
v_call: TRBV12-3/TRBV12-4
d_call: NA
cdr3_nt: TGTGCCAGCAGTTACGTCGCAGGGGGCAATCAGCCCCAGCATTTT
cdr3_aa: CASSYVAGGNQPQHF

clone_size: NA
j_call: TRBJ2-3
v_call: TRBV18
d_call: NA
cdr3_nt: TGTGCCAGCTCACCACGGCAGGGTCCCACAGATACGCAGTATTTT
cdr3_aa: CASSPRQGPTDTQYF

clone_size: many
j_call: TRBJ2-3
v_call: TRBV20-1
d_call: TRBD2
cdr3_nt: TGCAGTGCTAGCGGCGGGGGGGCCCCAGATACGCAGTATTTT
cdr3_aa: CSASGGGAPDTQYF

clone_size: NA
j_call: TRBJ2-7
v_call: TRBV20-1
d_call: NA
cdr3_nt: TGCAGTGCTAGGGTCGGACACTCCTACGAGCAGTACTTC
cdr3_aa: CSARVGHSYEQYF

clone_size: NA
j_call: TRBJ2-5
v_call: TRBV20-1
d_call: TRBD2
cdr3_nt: TGCAGTGCTAGCTCCCAGCGGGGGAAGGAGACCCAGTACTTC
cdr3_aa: CSASSQRGKETQYF

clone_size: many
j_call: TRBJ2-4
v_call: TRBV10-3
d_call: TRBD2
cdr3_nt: TGTGCCACCCAGGGAGCGGGGGACAAAAACATTCAGTACTTC
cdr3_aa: CATQGAGDKNIQYF

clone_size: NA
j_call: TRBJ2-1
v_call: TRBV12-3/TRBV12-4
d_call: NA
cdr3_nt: TGTGCCAGCAGTTTTCTAGGGGGGGGAGTGAATGAGCAGTTCTTC
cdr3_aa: CASSFLGGGVNEQFF

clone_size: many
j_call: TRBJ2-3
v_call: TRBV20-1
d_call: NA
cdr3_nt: TGCAGTGCTAGAGTCGGGGTTCGCGCAGATACGCAGTATTTT
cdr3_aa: CSARVGVRADTQYF

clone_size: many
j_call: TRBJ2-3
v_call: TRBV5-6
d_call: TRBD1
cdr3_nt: TGTGCCAGCAGCGGACGGGACAGAACAGATACGCAGTATTTT
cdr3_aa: CASSGRDRTDTQYF

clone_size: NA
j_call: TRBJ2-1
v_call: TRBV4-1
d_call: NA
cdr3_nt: TGCGCCAGCAGCCAAGATGTGAGTGGGCGGTCACAGTTCTTC
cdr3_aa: CASSQDVSGRSQFF

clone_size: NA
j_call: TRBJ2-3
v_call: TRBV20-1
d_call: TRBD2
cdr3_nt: TGCAGTGCCGCCGAGCGGGATGCCTGGGGAGCAGATACGCAGTATTTT
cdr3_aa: CSAAERDAWGADTQYF

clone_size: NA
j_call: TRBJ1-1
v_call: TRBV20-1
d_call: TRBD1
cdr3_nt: TGCAGTGCAGCGGGACAGGGGGGAACTGAAGCTTTCTTT
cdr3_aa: CSAAGQGGTEAFF

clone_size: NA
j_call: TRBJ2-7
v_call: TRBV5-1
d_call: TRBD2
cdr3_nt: TGCGCCAGCAGCTTGCGACCGGGACTAGGAGGGGTTTACGAGCAGTACTTC
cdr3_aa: CASSLRPGLGGVYEQYF

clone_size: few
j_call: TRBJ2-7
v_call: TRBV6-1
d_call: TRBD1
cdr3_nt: TGTGCCAGCACGACGGGACAGGGGGAACCCTACGAGCAGTACTTC
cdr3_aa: CASTTGQGEPYEQYF

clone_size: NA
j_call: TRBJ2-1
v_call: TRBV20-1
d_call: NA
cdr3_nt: TGCAGTGCTAGCAAGCGAAGCTCCTACAATGAGCAGTTCTTC
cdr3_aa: CSASKRSSYNEQFF

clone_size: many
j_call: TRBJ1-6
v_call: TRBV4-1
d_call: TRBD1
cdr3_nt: TGCGCCTGGCAGGGGGTCAATTCACCCCTCCACTTT
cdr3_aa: CAWQGVNSPLHF

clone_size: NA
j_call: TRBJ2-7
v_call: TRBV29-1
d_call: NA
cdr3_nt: TGCAGCGTTGAGTCGTCAGCCTACGAGCAGTACTTC
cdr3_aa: CSVESSAYEQYF

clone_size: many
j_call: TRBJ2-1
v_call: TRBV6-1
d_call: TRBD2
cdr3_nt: TGTGCCAGCAGAGGACTAGCGGGGGGACAGCAGTTCTTC
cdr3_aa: CASRGLAGGQQFF

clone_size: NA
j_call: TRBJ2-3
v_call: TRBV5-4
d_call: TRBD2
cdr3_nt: TGTGCCAGCAGGCTAGCGGGGGGGCCCGGAGATACGCAGTATTTT
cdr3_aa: CASRLAGGPGDTQYF